The rows below give T cell receptor beta chains drawn from one sample of a study of cytomegalovirus exposure and HLA in healthy donors. Measured with immunoSEQ multiplex PCR; TCRdb has only the in-frame clones, and not every one. Counted here are about 190,000 clones, about 77% occurring once; the ten biggest clones make up under 7%. The sequenced material came from PBMCs. Receptors originate from a woman aged 25 to 39 in good health and CMV-seropositive. The CDR3 runs from the conserved cysteine through the conserved F or W. A D gene is named only where the DNA matches it firmly. Clone size is not always given. Where it is, it says once, few, many or a class for expanded clones.

j_gene | len | d_gene | v_gene | abundance | CDR3aa | CDR3nt
TRBJ1-2 | 12 | TRBD1 | TRBV29-1 | few | CSVRTGGFGYTF | TGCAGCGTGAGGACAGGGGGTTTTGGCTACACCTTC
TRBJ1-1 | 10 | TRBD1 | TRBV29-1 | . | CSGRQGEAFF | TGCAGCGGGAGACAGGGTGAAGCTTTCTTT
TRBJ2-5 | 17 | TRBD1 | TRBV25-1 | once | CASSARTGSVIGETQYF | TGTGCCAGCAGTGCTCGGACAGGGTCGGTGATTGGGGAGACCCAGTACTTC
TRBJ1-2 | 13 | . | TRBV29-1 | . | CSAPGAANYGYTF | TGCAGCGCCCCAGGCGCCGCCAACTATGGCTACACCTTC
TRBJ1-1 | 12 | . | TRBV9 | . | CASGGLNTEAFF | TGTGCCAGCGGTGGCTTGAACACTGAAGCTTTCTTT
TRBJ1-2 | 15 | . | TRBV7-8 | few | CASSLADRFNYGYTF | TGTGCCAGCAGCTTAGCGGACAGATTTAACTATGGCTACACCTTC
TRBJ2-7 | 13 | . | TRBV5-1 | . | CASSLAGPEEQYF | TGTGCCAGCAGCTTAGCTGGGCCTGAGGAGCAGTACTTC
TRBJ2-2 | 17 | . | TRBV14 | . | CASSQDSREIFTGELFF | TGTGCCAGCAGCCAAGATTCGAGGGAAATCTTCACCGGGGAGCTGTTTTTT
TRBJ1-5 | 15 | . | TRBV21-1 | once | CASSKRCSYSQPQHF | TGTGCCAGCAGCAAACGCTGCTCCTATAGTCAGCCCCAGCATTTT
TRBJ2-4 | 12 | . | TRBV5-5 | . | CASSLDWDIQYF | TGTGCCAGCAGCTTAGACTGGGACATTCAGTACTTC
TRBJ2-2 | 17 | TRBD1 | TRBV11-2 | . | CASSLDQTGGNTGELFF | TGTGCCAGCAGCTTAGACCAGACAGGGGGGAACACCGGGGAGCTGTTTTTT
TRBJ2-1 | 12 | . | TRBV27 | . | CASSLSRNEQFF | TGTGCCAGCAGTTTATCGAGGAATGAGCAGTTCTTC
TRBJ2-7 | 15 | TRBD2 | TRBV2 | . | CASSEDRGEWEEQYF | TGTGCCAGCAGTGAAGACCGGGGGGAATGGGAAGAGCAGTACTTC
TRBJ2-3 | 15 | . | TRBV25-1 | . | CASTPFVTSTDTQYF | TGTGCCAGCACCCCTTTCGTAACTAGCACAGATACGCAGTATTTT
TRBJ2-3 | 16 | . | TRBV1 | . | CTSSQGPAAGGDTQYF | TGCACCAGCAGCCAAGGTCCGGCAGCGGGAGGGGATACGCAGTATTTT
TRBJ2-3 | 12 | . | TRBV15 | few | CATSPGADTQYF | TGTGCCACCAGCCCCGGGGCAGATACGCAGTATTTT
TRBJ1-6 | 14 | . | TRBV6-1 | . | CASSEGQGNSPLHF | TGTGCCAGCAGTGAAGGGCAGGGGAATTCACCCCTCCACTTT
TRBJ1-5 | 16 | . | TRBV6-1 | . | CASSEVLGIRSGPQHF | TGTGCCAGCAGTGAAGTGCTGGGTATCCGCTCGGGGCCCCAGCATTTT
TRBJ2-7 | 13 | . | TRBV6-6 | few | CASSFQGSYEQYF | TGTGCCAGCAGTTTCCAGGGGTCCTACGAGCAGTACTTC
TRBJ2-1 | 17 | TRBD2 | TRBV5-4 | . | CASSGAEIAGWNNEQFF | TGTGCCAGCAGCGGTGCTGAAATAGCGGGGTGGAACAATGAGCAGTTCTTC
TRBJ1-2 | 14 | . | TRBV7-7 | . | CASSPLRGLKGYTF | TGTGCTAGCAGCCCCCTCCGGGGACTCAAAGGCTACACCTTC
TRBJ2-7 | 15 | TRBD1 | TRBV9 | . | CASSVDLGTAYEQYF | TGTGCCAGCAGCGTAGATTTAGGGACAGCCTACGAGCAGTACTTC
TRBJ2-7 | 12 | . | TRBV27 | . | CASSGLSYEQYF | TGTGCCTCCTCGGGACTTTCCTACGAGCAGTACTTC
TRBJ2-2 | 20 | TRBD2 | TRBV11-3 | . | CASSHPGLAGDGRDTGELFF | TGTGCCAGCAGTCATCCGGGACTAGCGGGAGATGGTAGGGACACCGGGGAGCTGTTTTTT
TRBJ2-6 | 18 | TRBD2 | TRBV13 | . | CASSRTGTSPSGANVLTF | TGTGCCAGCAGCAGAACCGGGACTAGCCCATCTGGGGCCAACGTCCTGACTTTC
TRBJ2-1 | 14 | . | TRBV5-1 | few | CASSLVSVYNEQFF | TGCGCCAGCAGTCTCGTTAGCGTATACAATGAGCAGTTCTTC
TRBJ2-1 | 12 | . | TRBV10-2 | . | CASRDSYNEQFF | TGCGCCAGCAGAGACTCGTACAATGAGCAGTTCTTC
TRBJ2-5 | 12 | . | TRBV4-1 | . | CASSPSPLVTYF | TGCGCCAGCAGCCCTAGCCCTCTTGTGACGTACTTC
TRBJ2-5 | 11 | . | TRBV20-1 | once | CSARDRGTQYF | TGCAGTGCTAGAGATCGCGGGACCCAGTACTTC
TRBJ1-4 | 14 | . | TRBV6-5 | few | CASSYITGGEKLFF | TGTGCCAGCAGTTACATCACCGGCGGGGAAAAACTGTTTTTT
TRBJ2-2 | 17 | TRBD2 | TRBV7-6 | . | CASSYLSGRVNTGELFF | TGTGCCAGCAGTTACCTTAGCGGGAGGGTGAACACCGGGGAGCTGTTTTTT
TRBJ2-7 | 14 | . | TRBV2 | . | CASSATGDYYEQYF | TGTGCCAGCAGTGCGACAGGAGATTACTACGAGCAGTACTTC
TRBJ2-7 | 13 | . | TRBV28 | . | CASSPVPAYEQYF | TGTGCCAGCAGTCCCGTTCCCGCCTACGAGCAGTACTTC
TRBJ1-6 | 14 | TRBD1 | TRBV11-2 | . | CASSGGQGGSPLHF | TGTGCCAGCAGCGGGGGACAGGGCGGATCACCCCTCCACTTT
TRBJ1-5 | 13 | . | TRBV30 | . | CAWKEGNNQPQHF | TGTGCCTGGAAGGAGGGTAACAATCAGCCCCAGCATTTT
TRBJ1-5 | 15 | . | TRBV19 | . | CASSISGLANQPQHF | TGTGCCAGTAGTATTTCAGGGCTGGCCAATCAGCCCCAGCATTTT
TRBJ2-5 | 14 | TRBD2 | TRBV10-3 | . | CAIRRTSGQETQYF | TGTGCCATCAGGCGGACTAGCGGCCAAGAGACCCAGTACTTC
TRBJ1-2 | 16 | . | TRBV7-2 | . | CASTPGGFAHMYGYTF | TGTGCCAGCACCCCCGGCGGCTTCGCACATATGTATGGCTACACCTTC
TRBJ2-1 | 14 | . | TRBV2 | . | CASSDELDYNEQFF | TGTGCCAGCAGTGACGAACTAGACTACAATGAGCAGTTCTTC
TRBJ1-1 | 16 | . | TRBV6-4 | . | CASRRTDRGRGTEAFF | TGTGCCAGCAGGAGGACGGACCGGGGGAGAGGCACTGAAGCTTTCTTT
TRBJ2-1 | 15 | . | TRBV19 | . | CASRASAEMLDEQFF | TGTGCCAGTAGGGCTAGCGCAGAAATGCTTGATGAGCAGTTCTTC
TRBJ2-5 | 21 | TRBD2 | TRBV9 | . | CASSTLDQRELSPNLQETQYF | TGTGCCAGCAGCACCCTTGACCAGCGGGAGCTATCGCCCAACCTGCAAGAGACCCAGTACTTC
TRBJ1-6 | 14 | . | TRBV6-6 | . | CASSRQSYNSPLHF | TGTGCCAGCAGTCGACAGTCCTATAATTCACCCCTCCACTTT
TRBJ2-2 | 16 | . | TRBV28 | . | CASSSPRSQNTGELFF | TGTGCCAGCAGTTCCCCCCGGTCGCAGAACACCGGGGAGCTGTTTTTT
TRBJ2-1 | 15 | TRBD2 | TRBV10-2 | . | CASSDTSGGKNEQFF | TGCGCCAGCAGTGACACTAGCGGGGGGAAGAATGAGCAGTTCTTC
TRBJ2-5 | 15 | TRBD2 | TRBV11-2 | few | CASSRERGIQETQYF | TGTGCCAGCAGCAGGGAGCGGGGGATCCAAGAGACCCAGTACTTC
TRBJ1-5 | 17 | . | TRBV4-1 | . | CASSQDQDFGFDQPQHF | TGCGCCAGCAGCCAAGACCAGGACTTTGGGTTTGATCAGCCCCAGCATTTT
TRBJ1-2 | 12 | TRBD1 | TRBV6-5 | once | CASQGQDPGYTF | TGTGCCAGCCAAGGACAGGACCCTGGCTACACCTTC
TRBJ2-3 | 14 | TRBD2 | TRBV2 | . | CASRRAGGVDTQYF | TGTGCCAGCAGAAGGGCGGGGGGGGTAGATACGCAGTATTTT
TRBJ2-1 | 15 | . | TRBV19 | . | CASSMSRGSYNEQFF | TGTGCCAGTAGTATGTCCCGTGGCAGCTACAATGAGCAGTTCTTC
TRBJ2-1 | 13 | . | TRBV6-5 | . | CASSWRTYNEQFF | TGTGCCAGCAGTTGGCGGACCTACAATGAGCAGTTCTTC
TRBJ2-7 | 19 | TRBD2 | TRBV7-9 | . | CASSFRPGGIAGGENEQYF | TGTGCCAGCAGCTTTAGGCCCGGGGGCATAGCGGGAGGTGAGAACGAGCAGTACTTC
TRBJ1-2 | 14 | TRBD1 | TRBV7-2 | once | CASSFDRVLGGYTF | TGTGCCAGCAGCTTTGACAGGGTACTTGGCGGCTACACCTTC
TRBJ1-1 | 16 | . | TRBV7-9 | . | CASSSYHRKTGTEAFF | TGTGCCAGCAGCTCGTACCATCGGAAGACTGGAACTGAAGCTTTCTTT
TRBJ1-1 | 15 | TRBD1 | TRBV4-1 | . | CAGSQDKGQGGKAFF | TGCGCCGGCAGCCAAGATAAGGGACAGGGGGGGAAAGCTTTCTTT
TRBJ2-3 | 13 | . | TRBV9 | . | CASSVERRDTQYF | TGTGCCAGCAGCGTAGAGCGGAGAGATACGCAGTATTTT
TRBJ1-2 | 13 | TRBD1 | TRBV5-1 | . | CASSGTGKDGYTF | TGCGCCAGCAGCGGGACAGGGAAAGATGGCTACACCTTC